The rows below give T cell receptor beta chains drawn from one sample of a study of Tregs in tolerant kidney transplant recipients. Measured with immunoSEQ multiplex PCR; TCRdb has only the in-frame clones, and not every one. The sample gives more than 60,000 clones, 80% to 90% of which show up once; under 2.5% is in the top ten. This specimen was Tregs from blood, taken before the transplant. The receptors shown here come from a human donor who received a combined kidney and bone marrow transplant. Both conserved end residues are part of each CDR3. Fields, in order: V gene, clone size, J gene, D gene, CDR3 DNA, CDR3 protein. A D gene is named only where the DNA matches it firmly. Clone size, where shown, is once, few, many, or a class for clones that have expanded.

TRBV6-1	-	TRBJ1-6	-	TGTGCCAGCAGTGAACGAGGGGGTTACTCCCAAAATTCACCCCTCCACTTT	CASSERGGYSQNSPLHF
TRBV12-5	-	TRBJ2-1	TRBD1	TGTGCTAGTGGTTTCACCAGAGCCCGGGACAGGGTTTGGGTTGAGCAGTTCTTC	CASGFTRARDRVWVEQFF
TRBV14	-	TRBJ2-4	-	TGTGCCAGCAGCCCAGGGCGGGGAACCCTAGCCAAAAACATTCAGTACTTC	CASSPGRGTLAKNIQYF
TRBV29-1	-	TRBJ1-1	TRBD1	TGCAGCGTTGGACAGGGGGCGGGAGCTTTCTTT	CSVGQGAGAFF
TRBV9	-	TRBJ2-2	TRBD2	TGTGCCAGCAGCGTAGCGGCGGGGGGCCACACCGGGGAGCTGTTTTTT	CASSVAAGGHTGELFF
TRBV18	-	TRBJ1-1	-	TGTGCCAGCTCACAGGGGATGAACACTGAAGCTTTCTTT	CASSQGMNTEAFF
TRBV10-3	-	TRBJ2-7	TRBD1	TGTGCCATCAGTGAAGGCAGACAGGGGGCCTCCTACGAGCAGTACTTC	CAISEGRQGASYEQYF
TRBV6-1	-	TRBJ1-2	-	TGTGCCAGCAGTGAGCTTAGGGGGGCGGACTATGGCTACACCTTC	CASSELRGADYGYTF
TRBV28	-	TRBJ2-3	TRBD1	TGTGCCAGCAGCCCGGACAGGGGGCCCTTCTATAGCACAGATACGCAGTATTTT	CASSPDRGPFYSTDTQYF
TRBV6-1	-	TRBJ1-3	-	TGTGCCAGCCAGCGCGAAAACACCATATATTTT	CASQRENTIYF
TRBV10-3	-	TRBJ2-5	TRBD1	TGTGCCATCAACAAACAGGGGTCGGGTCGAGAGCAGTACTTC	CAINKQGSGREQYF
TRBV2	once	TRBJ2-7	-	TGTGCCAGCAGTGGCCAGGGGAGGTCCTACGAGCAGTACTTC	CASSGQGRSYEQYF
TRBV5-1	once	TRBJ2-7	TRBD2	TGCGCCAGCAGCTTCGGGAGCGGGAGGGGCCTCTACGAGCAGTACTTC	CASSFGSGRGLYEQYF
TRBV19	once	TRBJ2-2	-	TGTGCCAGTAGTATAAGGGGGCGGGGGTCCACCGGGGAGCTGTTTTTT	CASSIRGRGSTGELFF
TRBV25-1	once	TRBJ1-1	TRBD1	TGTGCCAGCAGGCCCGACAGGGTGGGGAACACTGAAGCTTTCTTT	CASRPDRVGNTEAFF
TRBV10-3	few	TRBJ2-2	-	TGTGCCATCACCGACAGGACCGGGGAGCTGTTTTTT	CAITDRTGELFF
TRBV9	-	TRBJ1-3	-	TGTGCCAGCAGCGTAAGACCTAATAGGGACACCATATATTTT	CASSVRPNRDTIYF
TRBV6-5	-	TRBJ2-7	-	TGTGCCGTCAAGTCGACCCCGCCCCTCTACGAGCAGTACTTC	CAVKSTPPLYEQYF
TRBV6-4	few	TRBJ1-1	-	TGTGCCAGCAGGGGATGGGCCGGGGCTTTCTTT	CASRGWAGAFF
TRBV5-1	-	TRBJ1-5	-	TGCGCCAGCAGCTTGGGATCCAATCAGCCCCAGCATTTT	CASSLGSNQPQHF
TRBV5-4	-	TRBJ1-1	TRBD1	TGTGCCAGCAGCGTACAACAGGGGTGGCACACTGAAGCTTTCTTT	CASSVQQGWHTEAFF
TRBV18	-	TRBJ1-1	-	TGTGCCAGCTCACCCCTCAGGAGGGGAGAGTACACTGAAGCTTTCTTT	CASSPLRRGEYTEAFF
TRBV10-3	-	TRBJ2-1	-	TGTGCCATCAGGGGGACCATTCCTTCCAATGAGCAGTTCTTC	CAIRGTIPSNEQFF
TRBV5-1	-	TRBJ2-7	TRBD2	TGCGCCAGCGGGGAGGGGCGGTATCGTCGCGAGCAGTACTTC	CASGEGRYRREQYF
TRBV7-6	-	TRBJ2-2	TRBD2	TGTGCCCCGAAATGTTTAGCGGGAGGCTTAGCTTTCGGGGAGCTGTTTTTT	CAPKCLAGGLAFGELFF
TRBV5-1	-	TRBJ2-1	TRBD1	TGCGCCAGCAGCTTGGAGGGACAGTACTACAATGAGCAGTTCTTC	CASSLEGQYYNEQFF
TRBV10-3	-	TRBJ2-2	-	TGTGCCATCAGTGAGTCGGGTTTTTTTCGAAGACCGAACACCGGGGAGCTGTTTTTT	CAISESGFFRRPNTGELFF
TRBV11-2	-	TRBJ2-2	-	TGTGCCAGCAGGGCAGGGTCCACCGGGGAGCTGTTTTTT	CASRAGSTGELFF